The present T cell receptor beta chain was sequenced within a study of lung T cells in sarcoidosis with Löfgren's syndrome. General study results and limits: The most expanded V genes in Löfgren's patients were reportedly TRAV12-1 and TRBV2. In alpha-beta pairs, TRAV12-1 favored TRBV2, and their CDR3s were homologous. Multiple Löfgren's syndrome patients reportedly shared TRAV12-1 and TRBV2 CDR3 motifs, suggesting public CD4+ TCRs.

As regards this clonotype: Its antigen remains unknown.

J was trimmed by 0 bases and V by 8 bases; bases with no gene match: 7. Looked up from germline, CDR1 is MGHRA and CDR2 is YSYEKL. CDR3 length: 14 residues. TCRdb called the reads again in MiXCR, with one record for every CDR3 protein. Here the sample spans 20,000 or so distinct CDR3 sequences, roughly 20% being singletons. Sequences were obtained from CD4+ T cells from PBMCs. The receptor was isolated from a human donor with sarcoidosis (Löfgren's syndrome or another form), or a control subject (not recorded which). This chain joins TRBV4-1 and TRBJ2-7; 7 nucleotides line up with TRBD1. CDR3 nucleotides: TGCGCCAGCGGCCTAGGACAGGTCTCCTACGAGCAGTACTTC. As protein: CASGLGQVSYEQYF.